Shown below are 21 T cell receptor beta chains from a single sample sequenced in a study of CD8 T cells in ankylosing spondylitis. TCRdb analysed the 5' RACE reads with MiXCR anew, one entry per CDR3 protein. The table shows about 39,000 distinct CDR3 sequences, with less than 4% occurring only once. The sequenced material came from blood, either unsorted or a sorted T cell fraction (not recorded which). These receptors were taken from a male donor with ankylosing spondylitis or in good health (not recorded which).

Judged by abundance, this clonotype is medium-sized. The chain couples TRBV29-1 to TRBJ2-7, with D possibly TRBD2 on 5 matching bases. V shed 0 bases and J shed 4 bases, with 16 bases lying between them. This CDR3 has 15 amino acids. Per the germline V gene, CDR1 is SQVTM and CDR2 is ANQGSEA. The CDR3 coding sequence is TGCAGCGTTGAAGAAGCGGCAAGCTACGGGTACGAGCAGTACGTC. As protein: CSVEEAASYGYEQYV.

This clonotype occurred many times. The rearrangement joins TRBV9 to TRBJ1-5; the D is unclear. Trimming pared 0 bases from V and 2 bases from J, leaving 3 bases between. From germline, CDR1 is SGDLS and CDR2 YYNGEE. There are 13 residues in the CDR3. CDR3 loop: CASSVAGNQPQHF. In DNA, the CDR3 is TGTGCCAGCAGCGTAGCTGGCAATCAGCCCCAGCATTTT.

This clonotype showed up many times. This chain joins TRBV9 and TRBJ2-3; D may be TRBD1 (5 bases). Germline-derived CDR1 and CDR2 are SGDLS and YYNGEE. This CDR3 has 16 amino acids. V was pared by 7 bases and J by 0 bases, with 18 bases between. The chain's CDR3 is CASSMGPAISTDTQYF. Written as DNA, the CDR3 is TGTGCCAGCTCCATGGGGCCTGCAATCAGCACAGATACGCAGTATTTT.

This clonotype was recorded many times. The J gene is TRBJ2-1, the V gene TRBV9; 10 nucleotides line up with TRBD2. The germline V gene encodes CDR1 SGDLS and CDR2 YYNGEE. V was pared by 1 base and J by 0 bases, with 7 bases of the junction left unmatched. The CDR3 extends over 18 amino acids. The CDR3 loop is CASSVLAGGRSSYNEQFF. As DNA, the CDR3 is TGTGCCAGCAGCGTATTAGCGGGGGGCCGTAGCTCCTACAATGAGCAGTTCTTC. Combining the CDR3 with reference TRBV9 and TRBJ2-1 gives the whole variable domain DSGVTQTPKHLITATGQRVTLRCSPRSGDLSVYWYQQSLDQGLQFLIQYYNGEERAKGNILERFSAQQFPDLHSELNLSSLELGDSALYFCASSVLAGGRSSYNEQFFGPGTRLTVL.

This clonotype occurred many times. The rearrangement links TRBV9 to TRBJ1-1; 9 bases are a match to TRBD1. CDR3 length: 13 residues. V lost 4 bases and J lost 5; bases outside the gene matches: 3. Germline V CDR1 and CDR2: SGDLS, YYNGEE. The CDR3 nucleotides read TGTGCCAGCAGCCGAGACAGGGGGACTGAAGCTTTCTTT. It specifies CASSRDRGTEAFF.

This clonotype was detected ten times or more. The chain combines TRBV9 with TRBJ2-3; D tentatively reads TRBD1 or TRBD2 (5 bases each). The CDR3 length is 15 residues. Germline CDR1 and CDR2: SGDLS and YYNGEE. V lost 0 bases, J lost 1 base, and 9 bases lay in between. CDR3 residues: CASSVVRDGTDTQYF. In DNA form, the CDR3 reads TGTGCCAGCAGCGTAGTAAGGGACGGCACAGATACGCAGTATTTT.

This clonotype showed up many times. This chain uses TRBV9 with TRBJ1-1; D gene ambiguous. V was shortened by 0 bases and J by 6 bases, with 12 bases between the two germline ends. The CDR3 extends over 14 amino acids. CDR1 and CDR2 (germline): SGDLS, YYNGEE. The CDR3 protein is CASSVEVGRAEAFF. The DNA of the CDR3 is TGTGCCAGCAGCGTAGAGGTGGGTCGGGCTGAAGCTTTCTTT.

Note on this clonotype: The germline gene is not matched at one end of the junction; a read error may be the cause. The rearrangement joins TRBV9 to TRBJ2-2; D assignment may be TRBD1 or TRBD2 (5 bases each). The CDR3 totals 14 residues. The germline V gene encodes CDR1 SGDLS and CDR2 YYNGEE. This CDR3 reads CASSVAPGPGELLF. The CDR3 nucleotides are TGTGCCAGCAGCGTAGCTCCGGGGCCCGGGGAGCTGCTTTTT.

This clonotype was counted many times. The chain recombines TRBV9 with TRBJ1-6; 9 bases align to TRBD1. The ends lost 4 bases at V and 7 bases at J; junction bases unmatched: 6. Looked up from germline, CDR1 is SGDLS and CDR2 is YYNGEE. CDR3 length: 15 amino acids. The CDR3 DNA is TGTGCCAGCAGCCTCCGGGACAGGGAAAATTCACCCCTCCACTTT. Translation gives CASSLRDRENSPLHF.

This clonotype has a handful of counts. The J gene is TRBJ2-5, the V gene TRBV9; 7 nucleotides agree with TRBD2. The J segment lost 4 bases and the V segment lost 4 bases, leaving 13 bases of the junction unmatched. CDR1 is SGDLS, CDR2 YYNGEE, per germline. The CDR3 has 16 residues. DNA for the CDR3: TGTGCCAGCAGCTCCGGGGTGGGGAGGGGAGGAGAGACCCAGTACTTC. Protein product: CASSSGVGRGGETQYF.

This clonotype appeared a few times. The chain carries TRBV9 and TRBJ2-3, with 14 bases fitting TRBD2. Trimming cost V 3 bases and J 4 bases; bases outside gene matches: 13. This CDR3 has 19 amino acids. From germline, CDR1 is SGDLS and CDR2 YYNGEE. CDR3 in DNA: TGTGCCAGCAGCGCGGAACCGGGACTAGCGGGAGCGAGCGCAGATACGCAGTATTTT. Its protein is CASSAEPGLAGASADTQYF.

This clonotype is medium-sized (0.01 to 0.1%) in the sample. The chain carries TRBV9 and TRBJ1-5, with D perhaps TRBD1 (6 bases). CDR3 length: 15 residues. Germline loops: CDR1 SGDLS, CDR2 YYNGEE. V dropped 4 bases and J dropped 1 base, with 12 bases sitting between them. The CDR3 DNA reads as TGTGCCAGCAGCCCCTCCGGGACAAGCAATCAGCCCCAGCATTTT. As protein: CASSPSGTSNQPQHF.

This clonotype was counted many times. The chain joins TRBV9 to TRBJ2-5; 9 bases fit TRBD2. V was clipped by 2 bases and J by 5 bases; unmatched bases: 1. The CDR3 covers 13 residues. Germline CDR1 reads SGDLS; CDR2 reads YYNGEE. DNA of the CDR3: TGTGCCAGCAGCGTCGGACTAGCGGAGACCCAGTACTTC. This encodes CASSVGLAETQYF.

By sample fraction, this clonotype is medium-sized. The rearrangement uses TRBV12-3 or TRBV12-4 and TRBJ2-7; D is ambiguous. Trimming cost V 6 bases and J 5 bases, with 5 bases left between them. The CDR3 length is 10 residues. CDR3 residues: CASRRNEQYV. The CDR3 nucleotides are TGTGCCAGCAGGAGAAACGAGCAGTACGTC.

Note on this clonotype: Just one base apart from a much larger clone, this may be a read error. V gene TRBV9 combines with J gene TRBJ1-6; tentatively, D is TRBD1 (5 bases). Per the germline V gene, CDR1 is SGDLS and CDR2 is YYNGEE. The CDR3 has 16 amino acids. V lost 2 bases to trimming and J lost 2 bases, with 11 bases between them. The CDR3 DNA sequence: TGTGCCAGCAGCGTGACGGGGGATACCTATAATTCACCCCTCCACTTT. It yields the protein CASSVTGDTYNSPLHF.

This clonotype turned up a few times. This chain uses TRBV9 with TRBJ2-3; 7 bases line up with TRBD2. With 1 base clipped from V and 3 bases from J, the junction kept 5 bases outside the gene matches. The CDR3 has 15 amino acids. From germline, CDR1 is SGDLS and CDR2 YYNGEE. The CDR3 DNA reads TGTGCCAGCAGCGTAACGGGACTACAGACAGATACGCAGTATTTT. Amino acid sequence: CASSVTGLQTDTQYF.

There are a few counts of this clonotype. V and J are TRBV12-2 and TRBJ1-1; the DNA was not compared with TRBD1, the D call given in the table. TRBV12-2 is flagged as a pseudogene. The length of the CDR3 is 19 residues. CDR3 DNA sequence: TGTGCAAGTCGCTTAGTAATAATAGGACAGGGCGGGGGAAACACTGAAGCTTTCTTT. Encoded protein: CASRLVIIGQGGGNTEAFF.

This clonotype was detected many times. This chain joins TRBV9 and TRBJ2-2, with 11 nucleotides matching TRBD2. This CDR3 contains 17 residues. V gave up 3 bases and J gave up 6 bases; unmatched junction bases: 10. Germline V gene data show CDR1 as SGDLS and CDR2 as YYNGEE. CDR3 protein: CASSESLAGGRPGELFF. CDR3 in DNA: TGTGCCAGCAGCGAGTCCCTAGCGGGGGGCCGGCCCGGGGAGCTGTTTTTT.

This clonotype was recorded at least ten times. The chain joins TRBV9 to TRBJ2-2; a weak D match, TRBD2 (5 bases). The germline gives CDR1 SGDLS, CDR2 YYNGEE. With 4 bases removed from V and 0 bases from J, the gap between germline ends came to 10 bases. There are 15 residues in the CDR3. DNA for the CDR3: TGTGCCAGCAGCCTCCGGACTGCGAACACCGGGGAGCTGTTTTTT. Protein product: CASSLRTANTGELFF.

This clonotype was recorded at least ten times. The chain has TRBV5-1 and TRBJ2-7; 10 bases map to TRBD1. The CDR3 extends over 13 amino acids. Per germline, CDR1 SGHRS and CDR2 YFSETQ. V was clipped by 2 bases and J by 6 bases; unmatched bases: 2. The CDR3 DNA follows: TGCGCCAGCAGCTTTGGGACAGGGGCCGAGCAGTACGTC. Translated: CASSFGTGAEQYV.

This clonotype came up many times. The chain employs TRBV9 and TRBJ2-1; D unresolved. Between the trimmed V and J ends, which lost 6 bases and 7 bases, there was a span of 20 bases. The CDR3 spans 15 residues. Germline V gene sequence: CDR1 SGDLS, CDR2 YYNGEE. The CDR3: CASNRSPGTENEQFF. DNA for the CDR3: TGTGCCAGCAACCGTAGTCCGGGTACGGAAAATGAGCAGTTCTTC.